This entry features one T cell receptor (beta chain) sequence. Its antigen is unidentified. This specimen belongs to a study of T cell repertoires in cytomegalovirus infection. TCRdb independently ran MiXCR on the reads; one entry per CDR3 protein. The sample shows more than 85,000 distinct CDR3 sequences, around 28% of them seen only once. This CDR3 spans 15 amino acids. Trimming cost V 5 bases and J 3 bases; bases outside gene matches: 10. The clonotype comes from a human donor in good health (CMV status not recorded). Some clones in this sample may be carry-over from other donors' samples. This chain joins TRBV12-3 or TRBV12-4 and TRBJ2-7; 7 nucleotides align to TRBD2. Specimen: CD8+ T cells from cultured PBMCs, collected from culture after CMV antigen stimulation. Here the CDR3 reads CASSKSGTDHYEQYF. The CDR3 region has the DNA TGTGCCAGCAGTAAAAGCGGGACGGATCACTACGAGCAGTACTTC.